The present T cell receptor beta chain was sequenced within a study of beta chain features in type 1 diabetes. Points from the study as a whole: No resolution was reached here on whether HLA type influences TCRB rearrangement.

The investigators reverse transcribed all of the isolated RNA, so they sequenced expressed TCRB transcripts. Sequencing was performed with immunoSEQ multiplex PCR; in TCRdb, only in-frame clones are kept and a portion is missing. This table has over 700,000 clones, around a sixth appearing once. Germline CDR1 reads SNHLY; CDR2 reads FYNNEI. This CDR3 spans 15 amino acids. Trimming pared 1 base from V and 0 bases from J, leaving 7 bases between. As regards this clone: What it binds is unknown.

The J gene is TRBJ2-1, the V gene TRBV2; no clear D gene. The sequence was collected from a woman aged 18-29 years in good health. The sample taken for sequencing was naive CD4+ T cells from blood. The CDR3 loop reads CASSEGQSSYNEQFF. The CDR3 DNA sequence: TGTGCCAGCAGTGAAGGGCAGTCCTCCTACAATGAGCAGTTCTTC.